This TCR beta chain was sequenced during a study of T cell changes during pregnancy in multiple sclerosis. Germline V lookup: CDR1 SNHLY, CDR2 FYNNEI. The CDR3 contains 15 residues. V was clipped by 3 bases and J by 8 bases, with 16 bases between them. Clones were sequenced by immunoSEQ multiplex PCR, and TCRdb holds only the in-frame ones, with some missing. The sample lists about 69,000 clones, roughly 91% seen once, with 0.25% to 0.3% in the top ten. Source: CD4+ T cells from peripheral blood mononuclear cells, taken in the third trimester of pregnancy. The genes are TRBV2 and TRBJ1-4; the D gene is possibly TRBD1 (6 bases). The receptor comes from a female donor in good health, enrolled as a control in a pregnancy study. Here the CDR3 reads CASSEEQGLREKLFF. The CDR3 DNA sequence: TGTGCCAGCAGTGAGGAACAGGGTCTTCGAGAAAAACTGTTTTTT.